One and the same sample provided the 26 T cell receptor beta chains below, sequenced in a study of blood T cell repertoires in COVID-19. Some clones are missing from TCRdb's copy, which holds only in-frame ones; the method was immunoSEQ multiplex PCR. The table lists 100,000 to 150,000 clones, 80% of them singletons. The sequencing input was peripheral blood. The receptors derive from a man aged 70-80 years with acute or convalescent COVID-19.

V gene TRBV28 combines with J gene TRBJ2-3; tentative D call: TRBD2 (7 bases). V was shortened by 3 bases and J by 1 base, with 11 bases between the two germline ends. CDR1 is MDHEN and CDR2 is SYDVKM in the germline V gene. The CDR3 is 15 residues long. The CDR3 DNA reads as TGTGCCAGCAGTTTTCGGGGGGCGGGCACAGATACGCAGTATTTT. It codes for CASSFRGAGTDTQYF.

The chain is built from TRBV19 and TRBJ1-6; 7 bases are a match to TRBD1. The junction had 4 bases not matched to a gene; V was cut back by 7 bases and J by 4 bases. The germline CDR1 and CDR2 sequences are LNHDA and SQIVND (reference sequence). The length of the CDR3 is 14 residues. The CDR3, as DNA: TGTGCCAGTAAGGGGACAGTTTATAATTCACCCCTCCACTTT. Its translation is CASKGTVYNSPLHF.

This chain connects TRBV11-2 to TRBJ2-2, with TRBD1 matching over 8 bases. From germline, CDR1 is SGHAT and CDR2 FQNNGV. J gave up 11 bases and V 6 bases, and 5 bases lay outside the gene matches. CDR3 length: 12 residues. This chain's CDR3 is CASRRTGPELFF. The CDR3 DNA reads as TGTGCCAGCAGGAGGACAGGGCCCGAGCTGTTTTTT.

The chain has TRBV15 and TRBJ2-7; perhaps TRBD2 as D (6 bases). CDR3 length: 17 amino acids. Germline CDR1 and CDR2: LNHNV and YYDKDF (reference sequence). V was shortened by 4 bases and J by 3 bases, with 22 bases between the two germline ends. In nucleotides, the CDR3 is TGTGCCACCAGCACCAGACAGTTAATTAAGGGAGGCTACGAGCAGTACTTC. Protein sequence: CATSTRQLIKGGYEQYF.

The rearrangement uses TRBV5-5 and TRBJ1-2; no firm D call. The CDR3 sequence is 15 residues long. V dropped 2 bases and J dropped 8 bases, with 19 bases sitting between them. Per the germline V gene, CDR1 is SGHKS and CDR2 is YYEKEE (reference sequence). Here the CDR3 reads CASSLSFRQVYGYTF. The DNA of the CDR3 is TGTGCCAGCAGCTTATCATTTCGCCAGGTTTACGGCTACACCTTC.

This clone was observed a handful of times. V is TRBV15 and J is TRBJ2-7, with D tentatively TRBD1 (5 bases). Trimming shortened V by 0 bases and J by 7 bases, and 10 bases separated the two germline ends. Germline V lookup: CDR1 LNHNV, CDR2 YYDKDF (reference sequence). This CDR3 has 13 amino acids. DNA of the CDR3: TGTGCCACCAGCAGAGATAGGGGTGAAGAGCAGTACTTC. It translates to CATSRDRGEEQYF.

CDR3 residues: CASSPRQAFSNYGYTF. As DNA, the CDR3 is TGTGCCAGCAGCCCGCGACAGGCCTTTTCTAACTATGGCTACACCTTC. The V and J genes are TRBV5-6 and TRBJ1-2, with a weak D call TRBD1 (6 bases). This CDR3 is 16 amino acids long. Per the germline V gene, CDR1 is SGHDT and CDR2 is YYEEEE. Deletions cut 4 bases from V and 0 bases from J, with 16 bases between.

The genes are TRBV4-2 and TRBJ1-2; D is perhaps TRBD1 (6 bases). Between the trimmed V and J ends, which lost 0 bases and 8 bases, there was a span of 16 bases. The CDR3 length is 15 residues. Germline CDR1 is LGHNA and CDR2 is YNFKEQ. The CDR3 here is CASSQDPTTGLGYTF. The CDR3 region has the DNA TGTGCCAGCAGCCAAGATCCCACGACAGGCTTGGGCTACACCTTC.

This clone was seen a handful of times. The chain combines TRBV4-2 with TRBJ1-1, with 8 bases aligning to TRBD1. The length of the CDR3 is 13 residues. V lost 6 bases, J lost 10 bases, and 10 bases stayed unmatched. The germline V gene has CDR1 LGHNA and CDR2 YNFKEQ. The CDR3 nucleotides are TGTGCCAGCAGAGAGACAGGGGTGGATCGAGCTTTCTTT. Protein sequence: CASRETGVDRAFF.

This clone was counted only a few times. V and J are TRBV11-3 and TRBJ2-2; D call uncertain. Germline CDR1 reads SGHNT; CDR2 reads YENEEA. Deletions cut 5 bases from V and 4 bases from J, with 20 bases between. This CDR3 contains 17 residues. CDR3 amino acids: CASSLSVYPSGTGELFF. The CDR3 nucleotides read TGTGCCAGCAGCCTTAGTGTCTACCCTTCGGGCACCGGGGAGCTGTTTTTT.

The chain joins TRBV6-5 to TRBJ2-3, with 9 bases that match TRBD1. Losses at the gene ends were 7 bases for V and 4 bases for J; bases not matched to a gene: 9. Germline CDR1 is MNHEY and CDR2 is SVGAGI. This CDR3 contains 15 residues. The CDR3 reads CASTLMGQGADTQYF. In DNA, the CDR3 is TGTGCCAGCACCTTAATGGGACAGGGCGCAGATACGCAGTATTTT.

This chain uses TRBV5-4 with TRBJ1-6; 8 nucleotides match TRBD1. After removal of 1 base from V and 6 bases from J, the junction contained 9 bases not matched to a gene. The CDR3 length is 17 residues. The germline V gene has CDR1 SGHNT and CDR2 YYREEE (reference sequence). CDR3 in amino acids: CASSLQGAGLGNSPLHF. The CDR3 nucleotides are TGTGCCAGCAGCTTGCAGGGGGCAGGTTTAGGTAATTCACCCCTCCACTTT. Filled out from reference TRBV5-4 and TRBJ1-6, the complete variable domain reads ETGVTQSPTHLIKTRGQQVTLRCSSQSGHNTVSWYQQALGQGPQFIFQYYREEENGRGNFPPRFSGLQFPNYSSELNVNALELDDSALYLCASSLQGAGLGNSPLHFGNGTRLTVT.

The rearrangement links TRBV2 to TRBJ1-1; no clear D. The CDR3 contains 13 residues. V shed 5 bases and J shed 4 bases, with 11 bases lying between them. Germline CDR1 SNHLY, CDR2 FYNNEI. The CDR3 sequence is CASSYSQRTEAFF. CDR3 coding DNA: TGTGCCAGCAGTTACTCGCAACGCACTGAAGCTTTCTTT.

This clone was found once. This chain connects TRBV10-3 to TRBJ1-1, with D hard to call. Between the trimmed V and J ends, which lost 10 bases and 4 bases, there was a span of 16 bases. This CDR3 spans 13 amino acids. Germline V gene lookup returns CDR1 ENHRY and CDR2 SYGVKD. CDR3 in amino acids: CATNGEESTEAFF. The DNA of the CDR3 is TGTGCCACCAACGGAGAAGAATCCACTGAAGCTTTCTTT.

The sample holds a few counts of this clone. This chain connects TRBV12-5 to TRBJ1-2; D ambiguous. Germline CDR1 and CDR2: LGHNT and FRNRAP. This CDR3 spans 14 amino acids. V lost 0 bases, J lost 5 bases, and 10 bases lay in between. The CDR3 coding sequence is TGTGCTAGTGGTTTGGTACGGTGTTTATATGGCTACACCTTC. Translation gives CASGLVRCLYGYTF.

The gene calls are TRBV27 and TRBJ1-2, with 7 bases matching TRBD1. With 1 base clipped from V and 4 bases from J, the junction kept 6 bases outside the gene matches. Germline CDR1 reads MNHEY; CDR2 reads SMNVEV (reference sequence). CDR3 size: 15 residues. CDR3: CASSLYPGQIYGYTF. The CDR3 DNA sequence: TGTGCCAGCAGTTTATACCCGGGACAGATCTATGGCTACACCTTC.

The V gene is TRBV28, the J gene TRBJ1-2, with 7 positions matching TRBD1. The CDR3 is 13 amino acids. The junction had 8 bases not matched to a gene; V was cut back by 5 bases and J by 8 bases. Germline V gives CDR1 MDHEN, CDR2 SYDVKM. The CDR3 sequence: CASSPDRDGGYTF. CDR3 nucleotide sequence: TGTGCCAGCAGTCCCGACAGGGACGGAGGCTACACCTTC.

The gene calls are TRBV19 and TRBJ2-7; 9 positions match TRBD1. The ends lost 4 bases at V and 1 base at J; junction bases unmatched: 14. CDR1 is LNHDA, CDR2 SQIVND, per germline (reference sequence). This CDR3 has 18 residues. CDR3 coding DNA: TGTGCCAGTAGTAGAATCCTCGGACAGGGGCGAAGATCCTACGAGCAGTACTTC. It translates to CASSRILGQGRRSYEQYF.

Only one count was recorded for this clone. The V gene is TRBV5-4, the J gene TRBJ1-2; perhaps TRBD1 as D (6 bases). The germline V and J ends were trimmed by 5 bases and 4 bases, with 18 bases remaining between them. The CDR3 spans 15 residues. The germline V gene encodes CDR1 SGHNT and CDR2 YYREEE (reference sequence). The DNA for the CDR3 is TGTGCCAGCAGTCTACCACCCCTGGACAGCTATGGCTACACCTTC. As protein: CASSLPPLDSYGYTF.

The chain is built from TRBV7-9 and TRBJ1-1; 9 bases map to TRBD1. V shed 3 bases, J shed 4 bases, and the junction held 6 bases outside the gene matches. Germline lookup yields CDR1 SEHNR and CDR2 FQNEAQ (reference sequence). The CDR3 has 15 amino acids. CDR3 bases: TGTGCCAGCAGCTTCACCACAGGGGGCGGCACTGAAGCTTTCTTT. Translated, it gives CASSFTTGGGTEAFF. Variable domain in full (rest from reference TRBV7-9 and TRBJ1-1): DTGVSQNPRHKITKRGQNVTFRCDPISEHNRLYWYRQTLGQGPEFLTYFQNEAQLEKSRLLSDRFSAERPKGSFSTLEIQRTEQGDSAMYLCASSFTTGGGTEAFFGQGTRLTVV.

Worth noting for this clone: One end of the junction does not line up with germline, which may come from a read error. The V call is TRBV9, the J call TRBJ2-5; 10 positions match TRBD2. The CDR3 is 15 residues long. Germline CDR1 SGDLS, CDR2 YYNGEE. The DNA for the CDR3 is TGTGTCAGCAGCGCCCGTGGAGCGGGAGGGGAGACCCAGTACTTC. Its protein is CVSSARGAGGETQYF.

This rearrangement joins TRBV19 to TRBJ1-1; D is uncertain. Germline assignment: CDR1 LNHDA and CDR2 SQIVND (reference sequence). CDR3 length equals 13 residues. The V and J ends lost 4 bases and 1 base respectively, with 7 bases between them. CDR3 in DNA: TGTGCCAGTAGTACCTCCGGGAACACTGAAGCTTTCTTT. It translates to CASSTSGNTEAFF.

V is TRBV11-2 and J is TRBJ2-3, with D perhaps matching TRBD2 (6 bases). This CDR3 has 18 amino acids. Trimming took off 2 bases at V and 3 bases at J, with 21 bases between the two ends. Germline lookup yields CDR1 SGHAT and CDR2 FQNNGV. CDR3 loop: CASSLRLRDFKHTDTQYF. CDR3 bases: TGTGCCAGCAGCTTACGATTAAGGGACTTTAAACATACAGATACGCAGTATTTT.

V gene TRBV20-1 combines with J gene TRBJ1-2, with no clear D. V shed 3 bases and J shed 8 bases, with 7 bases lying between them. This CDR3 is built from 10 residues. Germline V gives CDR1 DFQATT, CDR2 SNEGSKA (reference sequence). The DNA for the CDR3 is TGCAGTGCTAGTCAGTGGGGCTACACCTTC. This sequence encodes CSASQWGYTF.

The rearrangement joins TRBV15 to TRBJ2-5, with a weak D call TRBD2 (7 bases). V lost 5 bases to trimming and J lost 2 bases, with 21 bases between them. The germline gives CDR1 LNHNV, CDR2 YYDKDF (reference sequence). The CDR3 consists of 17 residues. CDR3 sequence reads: CATSWGGGRRMQETQYF. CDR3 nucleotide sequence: TGTGCCACCAGCTGGGGAGGGGGTCGTAGAATGCAAGAGACCCAGTACTTC.

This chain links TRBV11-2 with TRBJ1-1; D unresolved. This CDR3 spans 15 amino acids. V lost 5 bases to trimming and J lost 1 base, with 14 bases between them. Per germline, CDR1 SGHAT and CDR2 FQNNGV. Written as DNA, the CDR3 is TGTGCCAGCAGCAAGACGGGGAATGGGAACACTGAAGCTTTCTTT. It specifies CASSKTGNGNTEAFF.